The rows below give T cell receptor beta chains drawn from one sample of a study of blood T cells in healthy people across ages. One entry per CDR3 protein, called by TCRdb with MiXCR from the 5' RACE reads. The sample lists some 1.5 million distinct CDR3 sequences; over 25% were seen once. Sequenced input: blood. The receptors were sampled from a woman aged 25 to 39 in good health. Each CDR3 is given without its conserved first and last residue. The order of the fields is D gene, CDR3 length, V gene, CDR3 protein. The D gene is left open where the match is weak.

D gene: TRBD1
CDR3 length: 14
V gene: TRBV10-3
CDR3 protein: AISESSQGNTYEQY

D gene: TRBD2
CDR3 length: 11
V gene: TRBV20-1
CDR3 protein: SVSGLPYNEQY

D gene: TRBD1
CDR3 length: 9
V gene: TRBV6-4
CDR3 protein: ASRQGSEQF

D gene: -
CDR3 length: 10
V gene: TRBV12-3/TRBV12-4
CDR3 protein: ASSPDTDTQY

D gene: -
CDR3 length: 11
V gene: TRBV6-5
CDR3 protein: ASRRDFSYEQY

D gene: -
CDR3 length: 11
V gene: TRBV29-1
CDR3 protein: SVEVQLNTEAF

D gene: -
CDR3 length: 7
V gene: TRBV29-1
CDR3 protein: SPPGAQY

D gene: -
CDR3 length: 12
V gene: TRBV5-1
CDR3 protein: ASSLEGNAETQY

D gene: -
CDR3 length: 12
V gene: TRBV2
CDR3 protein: ASSQGSTYNEQY

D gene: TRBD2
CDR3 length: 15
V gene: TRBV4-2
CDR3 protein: ASSQVRFRGGANEQF

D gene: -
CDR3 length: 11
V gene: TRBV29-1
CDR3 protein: SVVQPLNTEAF

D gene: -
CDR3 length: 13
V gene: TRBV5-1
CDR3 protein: ASSQARANTGELF

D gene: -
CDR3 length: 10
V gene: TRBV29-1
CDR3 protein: SVGHGANVLT

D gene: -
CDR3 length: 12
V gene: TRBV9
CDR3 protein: ASSVEGDADTQY

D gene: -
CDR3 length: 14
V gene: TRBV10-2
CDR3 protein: ASGVNGLPRRETQY

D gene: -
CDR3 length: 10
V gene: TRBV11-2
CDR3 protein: ASSSSLREQY

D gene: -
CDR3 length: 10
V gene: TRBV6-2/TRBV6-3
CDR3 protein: ASGSGGTEAF

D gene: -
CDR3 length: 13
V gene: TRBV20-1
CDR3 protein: SARPGDGDYNEQF

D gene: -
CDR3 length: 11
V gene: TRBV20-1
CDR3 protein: SARAATNEKLF

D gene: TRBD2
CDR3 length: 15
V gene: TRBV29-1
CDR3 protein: SVEEGVAGGLYNEQF

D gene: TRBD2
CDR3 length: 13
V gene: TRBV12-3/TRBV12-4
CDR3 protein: ASSLGTRGLHEQF

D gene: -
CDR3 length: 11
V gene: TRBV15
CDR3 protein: ATSRDKGNTIY

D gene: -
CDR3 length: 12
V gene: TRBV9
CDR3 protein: ASSVVEDEDTQY

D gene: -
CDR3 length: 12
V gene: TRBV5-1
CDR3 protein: AISLDPLNQPQH

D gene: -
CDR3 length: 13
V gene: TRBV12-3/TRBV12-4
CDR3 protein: ASSTHRGVWETQY

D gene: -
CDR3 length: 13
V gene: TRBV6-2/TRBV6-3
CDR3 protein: ASSYSVRDAGELF

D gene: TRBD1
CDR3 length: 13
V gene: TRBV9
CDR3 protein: ASSVDPQGANEQY